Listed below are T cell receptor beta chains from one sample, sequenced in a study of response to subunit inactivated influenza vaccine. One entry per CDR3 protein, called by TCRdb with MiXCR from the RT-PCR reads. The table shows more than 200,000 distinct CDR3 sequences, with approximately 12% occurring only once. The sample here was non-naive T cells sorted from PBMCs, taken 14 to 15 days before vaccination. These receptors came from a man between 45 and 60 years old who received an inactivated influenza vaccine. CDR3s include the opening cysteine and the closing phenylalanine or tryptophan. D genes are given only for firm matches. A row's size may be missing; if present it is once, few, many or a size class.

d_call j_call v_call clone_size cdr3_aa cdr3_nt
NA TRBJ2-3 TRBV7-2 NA CASSLQGLETDTQYF TGTGCCAGCAGCTTGCAGGGTTTGGAAACAGATACGCAGTATTTT
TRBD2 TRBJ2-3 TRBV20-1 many CSASGGLAGNPDTQYF TGCAGTGCTAGCGGGGGACTAGCGGGAAATCCAGATACGCAGTATTTT
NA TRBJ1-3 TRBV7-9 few CASSSLGGDTIYF TGTGCCAGCAGCTCGCTTGGGGGAGACACCATATATTTT
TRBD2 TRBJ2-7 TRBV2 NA CASNRPGLGNEQYF TGTGCCAGCAACCGACCGGGACTAGGTAACGAGCAGTACTTC
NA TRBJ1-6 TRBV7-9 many CASSLDYNSPLHF TGTGCCAGCAGCCTAGACTATAATTCACCCCTCCACTTT
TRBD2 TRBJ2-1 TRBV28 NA CASSSHSFGGSSYNEQFF TGTGCCAGCAGTTCCCATTCGTTTGGCGGGAGCTCCTACAATGAGCAGTTCTTC
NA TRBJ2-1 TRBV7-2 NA CASSLDEGNYNEQFF TGTGCCAGCAGCTTAGACGAGGGCAACTACAATGAGCAGTTCTTC
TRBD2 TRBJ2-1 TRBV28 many CASGELAGNSYNEQFF TGTGCCAGCGGGGAGCTAGCGGGCAACTCCTACAATGAGCAGTTCTTC
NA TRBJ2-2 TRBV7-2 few CASSERPAYTGELFF TGTGCCAGCAGCGAGCGGCCGGCATACACCGGGGAGCTGTTTTTT
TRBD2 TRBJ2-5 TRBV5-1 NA CASSLAISGGQETQYF TGCGCCAGCAGCTTGGCGATAAGCGGGGGGCAAGAGACCCAGTACTTC
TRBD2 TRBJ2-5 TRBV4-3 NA CASSQDGGGEYVKTQYF TGCGCCAGCAGCCAAGACGGCGGGGGGGAGTATGTGAAGACCCAGTACTTC
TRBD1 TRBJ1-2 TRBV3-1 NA CASSQEARGLNGYTF TGTGCCAGCAGCCAAGAAGCGAGGGGGCTAAATGGCTACACCTTC
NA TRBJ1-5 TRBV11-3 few CASSLDPTRQIPNQPQHF TGTGCCAGCAGCTTAGATCCTACTAGACAGATCCCTAATCAGCCCCAGCATTTT
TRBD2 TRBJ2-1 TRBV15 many CATSRDLGAGRTWEQFF TGTGCCACCAGCAGAGATCTGGGAGCGGGACGTACATGGGAGCAGTTCTTC
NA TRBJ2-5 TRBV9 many CASSVGTLGETQYF TGTGCCAGCAGCGTCGGGACCCTCGGCGAGACCCAGTACTTC
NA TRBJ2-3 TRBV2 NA CASSVQRGSTDTQYF TGTGCCAGCAGTGTTCAACGGGGCAGCACAGATACGCAGTATTTT
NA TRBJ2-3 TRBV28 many CASSLRDTQYF TGTGCCAGCAGTTTGCGGGATACGCAGTATTTT
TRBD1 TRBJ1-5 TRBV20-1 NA CSATGGTQPQHF TGCAGTGCTACAGGGGGCACTCAGCCCCAGCATTTT
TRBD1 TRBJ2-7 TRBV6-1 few CASSRGQGAALSEQYF TGTGCCAGCAGTAGGGGACAGGGGGCCGCTTTGAGTGAGCAGTACTTC
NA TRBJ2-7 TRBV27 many CASSLGAEFSSYEQYF TGTGCCAGCAGTTTGGGCGCAGAGTTTAGCTCCTACGAGCAGTACTTC
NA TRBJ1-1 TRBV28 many CASSRLSGVGEAFF TGTGCCAGCAGTAGGTTGTCGGGGGTTGGTGAAGCTTTCTTT
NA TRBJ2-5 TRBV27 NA CASSFNRGQETQYF TGTGCCAGCAGTTTCAACAGAGGGCAAGAGACCCAGTACTTC
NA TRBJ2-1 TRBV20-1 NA CSARDRQTNNEQFF TGCAGTGCTAGAGATAGGCAGACTAACAATGAGCAGTTCTTC
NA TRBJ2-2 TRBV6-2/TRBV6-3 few CASMAGTINTGELFF TGTGCCAGCATGGCGGGGACCATAAACACCGGGGAGCTGTTTTTT
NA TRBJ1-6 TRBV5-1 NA CASSLWTAGTPLHF TGCGCCAGCAGCCTCTGGACAGCAGGCACACCCCTCCACTTT